This T cell receptor (beta chain) appears in the sequencing data of a study of blood T cells in healthy people across ages. Comments on this clonotype: The antigen remains unidentified. At one boundary the junction diverges from the germline segment, which might be a read error.

Germline CDR1 SEHNR, CDR2 FQNEAQ (reference sequence). CDR3 size: 12 residues. Next came a second PCR, run for about 6 to 11 cycles, which used a sample-barcoded 5' primer along with a J-beta primer mix. MiXCR was run by TCRdb on the 5' RACE reads, yielding one entry per CDR3 protein. The sample has roughly 1,800,000 distinct CDR3 sequences; around 50% are singletons. Study-level results: Naive CD4+ cells and diversity were both higher in long-lived donors than in aged donors. Older individuals had lower TCR beta diversity per million T cells (the decline was roughly linear).

Sequenced material: blood. This chain uses TRBV7-9 with TRBJ2-4, with 8 bases matching TRBD1. The receptor's source is a woman aged 40-49 years in good health. CDR3 sequence (DNA): TGTGCCGGCAGCAGGGGGCAAAACATTCAGTACTTC. Its protein is CAGSRGQNIQYF.